The 12 T cell receptor beta chains presented below share a single source sample, sequenced in a study of blood T cells in healthy people across ages. PCR was performed a second time for roughly 7 to 11 cycles using a sample-barcoded 5' primer and a J-beta primer mix. A single record per CDR3 protein comes from TCRdb applying MiXCR to the 5' RACE reads. The sample carries over 1,500,000 distinct CDR3 sequences, about two fifths recorded once. Sequencing used blood. All receptors come from a human donor in good health.

This chain joins TRBV24-1 and TRBJ2-3; 9 bases fit TRBD2. Germline V gives CDR1 KGHDR, CDR2 SFDVKD. V was clipped by 6 bases and J by 5 bases; unmatched bases: 17. The CDR3 sequence is 18 residues long. CDR3 protein: CATSTMERGASGRDTQYF. DNA for the CDR3: TGTGCCACCAGTACCATGGAGCGGGGGGCCTCAGGTAGAGATACGCAGTATTTT.

V usage is TRBV7-2 and J usage is TRBJ2-5; D gene unclear. CDR1 is SGHTA, CDR2 FQGNSA, per germline. V lost 1 base to trimming and J lost 0 bases, with 9 bases between them. This CDR3 spans 15 amino acids. The CDR3 region has the DNA TGTGCCAGCAGCTTAGATAAGATGTACCAAGAGACCCAGTACTTC. Residues: CASSLDKMYQETQYF. Combining the CDR3 with reference TRBV7-2 and TRBJ2-5 gives the whole variable domain GAGVSQSPSNKVTEKGKDVELRCDPISGHTALYWYRQSLGQGLEFLIYFQGNSAPDKSGLPSDRFSAERTGGSVSTLTIQRTQQEDSAVYLCASSLDKMYQETQYFGPGTRLLVL.

The rearrangement links TRBV12-3 or TRBV12-4 to TRBJ2-1, with unresolved D. The V end lost 2 bases, the J end lost 9 bases, and 23 bases lay between the germline ends. The CDR3 runs 17 residues. The CDR3 loop is CASSLLSTPSIRGEQFF. In nucleotides, the CDR3 is TGTGCCAGCAGTTTATTGTCGACGCCGTCAATCCGAGGTGAGCAGTTCTTC.

The V gene is TRBV20-1, the J gene TRBJ1-1; D uncertain. Between the trimmed V and J ends, which lost 6 bases and 3 bases, there was a span of 17 bases. Looked up from germline, CDR1 is DFQATT and CDR2 is SNEGSKA (reference sequence). CDR3 length: 14 amino acids. The chain's CDR3 is CSATSTPAYTEAFF. DNA of the CDR3: TGCAGTGCCACTTCCACACCGGCGTACACTGAAGCTTTCTTT.

The chain combines TRBV12-3 or TRBV12-4 with TRBJ1-2; D unclear. This CDR3 has 13 amino acids. The V gene lost 5 bases and the J gene lost 4 bases, with 11 bases spanning the gap. The CDR3 here is CASSQTAIYGYTF. CDR3 in DNA: TGTGCCAGCAGTCAAACCGCGATCTATGGCTACACCTTC.

This chain joins TRBV7-2 and TRBJ2-7; 9 nucleotides agree with TRBD1. The junction had 9 bases not matched to a gene; V was cut back by 7 bases and J by 5 bases. The CDR3 covers 14 residues. Germline V CDR1 and CDR2: SGHTA, FQGNSA. In nucleotides, the CDR3 is TGTGCCAGCAATCTGGACAGGGGTTCGGACGAGCAGTACTTC. It is translated as CASNLDRGSDEQYF.

The sample holds many counts of this clonotype. The chain carries TRBV12-3 or TRBV12-4 and TRBJ2-4; weak D call: TRBD2 (6 bases). The CDR3 sequence is 13 residues long. V was trimmed by 3 bases and J by 9 bases, leaving 12 bases between them. The CDR3 coding sequence is TGTGCCAGCAGTTTGGGACTGTATAGCATTCAGTACTTC. Translation gives CASSLGLYSIQYF.

V usage is TRBV15 and J usage is TRBJ2-3; 7 nucleotides match TRBD1. CDR1 is LNHNV and CDR2 is YYDKDF in the germline V gene (reference sequence). The CDR3 length is 15 residues. The V and J ends lost 3 bases and 2 bases, in that order; junction bases with no gene match: 5. CDR3 nucleotides: TGTGCCACCAGCAGCTCCGGACAGGACACAGATACGCAGTATTTT. Its protein is CATSSSGQDTDTQYF.

The rearrangement links TRBV7-9 to TRBJ1-2, with 10 bases aligning to TRBD1. The V and J ends lost 6 bases and 8 bases, in that order; junction bases with no gene match: 12. Germline V gene lookup returns CDR1 SEHNR and CDR2 FQNEAQ (reference sequence). The CDR3 contains 15 residues. CDR3 DNA: TGTGCCAGCAGTCCTACCGACAGGGGGCTCTCCGGCTACACCTTC. It is translated as CASSPTDRGLSGYTF.

This clonotype has just a few counts. V is TRBV18 and J is TRBJ2-7; TRBD1 matches at 8 bases. V gave up 2 bases and J gave up 6 bases; unmatched junction bases: 12. Germline loops: CDR1 KGHSH, CDR2 LQKENI. CDR3 size: 16 residues. The CDR3 DNA reads TGTGCCAGCTCACCAGGACAGGGTAGGGGACGTAGCGAGCAGTACTTC. It translates to CASSPGQGRGRSEQYF.

In the case of this clonotype: Just one base apart from a much larger clone, this may be a read error. J is TRBJ2-1 and V is TRBV7-2; 9 nucleotides agree with TRBD1. This CDR3 spans 16 amino acids. The V and J ends lost 5 bases and 10 bases, in that order; junction bases with no gene match: 15. Germline CDR1 SGHTA, CDR2 FQGNSA. The CDR3 here is CASSPLPGQGESEQFF. In DNA, the CDR3 is TGTGCCAGCAGCCCACTGCCGGGACAGGGCGAAAGCGAGCAGTTCTTC.

This clonotype has a handful of counts. V is TRBV20-1 and J is TRBJ2-7, with D unresolved. There are 11 residues in the CDR3. CDR1 and CDR2 (germline): DFQATT, SNEGSKA (reference sequence). V was clipped by 2 bases and J by 7 bases, with 9 bases between them. The chain's CDR3 is CSARYRAEQYF. In DNA, the CDR3 is TGCAGTGCTAGATATCGAGCGGAGCAGTACTTC.